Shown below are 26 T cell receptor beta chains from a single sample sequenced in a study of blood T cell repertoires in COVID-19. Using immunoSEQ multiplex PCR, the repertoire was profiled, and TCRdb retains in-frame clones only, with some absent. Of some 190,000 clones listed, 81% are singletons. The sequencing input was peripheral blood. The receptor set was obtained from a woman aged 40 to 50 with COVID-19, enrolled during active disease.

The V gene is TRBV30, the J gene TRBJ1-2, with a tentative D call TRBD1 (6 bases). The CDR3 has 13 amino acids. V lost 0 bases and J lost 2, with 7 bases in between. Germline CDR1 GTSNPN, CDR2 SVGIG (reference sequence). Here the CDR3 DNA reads TGTGCCTGGAGTGTTGGACAGAACTATGGCTACACCTTC. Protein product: CAWSVGQNYGYTF.

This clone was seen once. DNA of the CDR3: TGTGCCTGGAAGGCCCAGGCCGTCGGTGGCTACACCTTC. It is translated as CAWKAQAVGGYTF. V gene TRBV30 combines with J gene TRBJ1-2; D gene ambiguous. The V and J ends lost 4 bases and 7 bases respectively, with 16 bases between them. CDR1 is GTSNPN, CDR2 SVGIG, per germline (reference sequence). The CDR3 spans 13 residues.

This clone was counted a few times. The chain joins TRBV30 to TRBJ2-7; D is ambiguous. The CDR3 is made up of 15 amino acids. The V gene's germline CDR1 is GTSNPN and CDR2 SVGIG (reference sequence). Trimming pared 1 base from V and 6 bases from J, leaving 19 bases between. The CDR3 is CAWSARSRTRLEQYF. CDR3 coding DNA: TGTGCCTGGAGTGCCCGGAGTCGAACCCGGCTCGAGCAGTACTTC.

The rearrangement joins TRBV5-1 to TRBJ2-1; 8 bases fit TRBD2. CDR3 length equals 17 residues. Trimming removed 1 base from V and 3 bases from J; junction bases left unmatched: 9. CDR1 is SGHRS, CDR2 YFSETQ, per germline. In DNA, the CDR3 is TGCGCCAGCAGCTTGACATTCAGCGGGAGCCGCTACAATGAGCAGTTCTTC. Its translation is CASSLTFSGSRYNEQFF.

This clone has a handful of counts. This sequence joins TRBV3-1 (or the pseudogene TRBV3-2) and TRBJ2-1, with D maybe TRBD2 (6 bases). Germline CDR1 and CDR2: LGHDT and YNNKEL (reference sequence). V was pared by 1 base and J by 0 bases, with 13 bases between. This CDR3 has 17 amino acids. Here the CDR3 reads CASSQVGDGSSYNEQFF. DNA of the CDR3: TGTGCCAGCAGCCAAGTGGGGGACGGGAGCTCCTACAATGAGCAGTTCTTC.

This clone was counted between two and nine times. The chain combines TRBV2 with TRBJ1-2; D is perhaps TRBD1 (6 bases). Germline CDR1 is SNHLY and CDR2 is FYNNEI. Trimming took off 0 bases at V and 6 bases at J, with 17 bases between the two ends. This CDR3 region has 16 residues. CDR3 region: CASSEAFAGGADGYTF. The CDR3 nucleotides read TGTGCCAGCAGTGAAGCGTTCGCGGGGGGCGCGGATGGCTACACCTTC.

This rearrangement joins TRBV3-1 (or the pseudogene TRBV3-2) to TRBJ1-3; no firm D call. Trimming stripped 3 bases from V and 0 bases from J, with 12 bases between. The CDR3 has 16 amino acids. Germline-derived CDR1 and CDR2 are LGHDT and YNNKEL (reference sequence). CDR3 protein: CASSQRAGSSGNTIYF. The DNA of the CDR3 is TGTGCCAGCAGCCAGAGGGCAGGATCCTCTGGAAACACCATATATTTT.

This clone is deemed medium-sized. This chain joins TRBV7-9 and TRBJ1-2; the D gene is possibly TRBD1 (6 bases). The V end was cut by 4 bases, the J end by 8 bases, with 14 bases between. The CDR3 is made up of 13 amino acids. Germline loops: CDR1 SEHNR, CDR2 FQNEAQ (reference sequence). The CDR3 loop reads CASSYTGMEGYTF. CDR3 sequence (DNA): TGTGCCAGCAGCTACACAGGGATGGAGGGCTACACCTTC.

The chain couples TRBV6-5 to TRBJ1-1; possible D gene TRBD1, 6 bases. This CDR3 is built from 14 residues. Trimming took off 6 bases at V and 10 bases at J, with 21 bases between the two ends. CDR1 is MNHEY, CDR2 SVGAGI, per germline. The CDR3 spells CASSLKSGGLRAFF. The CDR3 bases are TGTGCCAGCAGCCTCAAATCGGGGGGCCTAAGAGCTTTCTTT.

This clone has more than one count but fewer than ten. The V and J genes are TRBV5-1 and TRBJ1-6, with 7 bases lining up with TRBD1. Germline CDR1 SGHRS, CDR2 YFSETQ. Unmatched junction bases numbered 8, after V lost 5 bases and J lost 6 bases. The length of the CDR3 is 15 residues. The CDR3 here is CASRPPGTANSPLHF. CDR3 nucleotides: TGCGCCAGCAGGCCACCCGGGACAGCTAATTCACCCCTCCACTTT.

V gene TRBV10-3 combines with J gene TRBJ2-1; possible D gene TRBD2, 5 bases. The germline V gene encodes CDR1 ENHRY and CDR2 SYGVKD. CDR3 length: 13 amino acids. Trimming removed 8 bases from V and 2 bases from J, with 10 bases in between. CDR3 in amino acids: CAIGLGAYNEQFF. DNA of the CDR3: TGTGCCATCGGACTCGGAGCCTACAATGAGCAGTTCTTC.

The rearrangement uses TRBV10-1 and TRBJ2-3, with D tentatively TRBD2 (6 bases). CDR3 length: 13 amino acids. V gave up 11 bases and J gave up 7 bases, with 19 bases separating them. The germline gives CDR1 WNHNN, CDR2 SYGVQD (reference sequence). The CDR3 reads CAGAAGGGHTQYF. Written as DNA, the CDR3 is TGCGCCGGGGCAGCCGGGGGAGGCCATACGCAGTATTTT.

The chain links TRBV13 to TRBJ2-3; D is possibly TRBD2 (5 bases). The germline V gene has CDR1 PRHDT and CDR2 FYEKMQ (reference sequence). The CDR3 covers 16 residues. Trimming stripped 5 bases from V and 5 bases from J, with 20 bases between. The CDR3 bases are TGTGCCAGCAGCCCCCCCGGGCGGGCCCCTTTAGATACGCAGTATTTT. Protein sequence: CASSPPGRAPLDTQYF.

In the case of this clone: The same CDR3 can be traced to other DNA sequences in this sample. DNA of the CDR3: TGCGCCAGCAGCCAAGATCCGGGACTAGCGGGGGGGCAAGAGACCCAGTACTTC. This translates into CASSQDPGLAGGQETQYF. The chain is built from TRBV4-1 and TRBJ2-5; 16 nucleotides align to TRBD2. This CDR3 is 18 amino acids long. V trimming: 0 bases; J trimming: 2 bases; junction bases outside the gene matches: 3. The germline gives CDR1 MGHRA, CDR2 YSYEKL.

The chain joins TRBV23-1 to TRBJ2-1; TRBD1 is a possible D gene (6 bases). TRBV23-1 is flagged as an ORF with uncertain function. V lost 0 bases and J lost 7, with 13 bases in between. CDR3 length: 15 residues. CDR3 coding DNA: TGCGCCAGCAGTCAATCTGGACAGTCCAAAAATGAGCAGTTCTTC. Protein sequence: CASSQSGQSKNEQFF.

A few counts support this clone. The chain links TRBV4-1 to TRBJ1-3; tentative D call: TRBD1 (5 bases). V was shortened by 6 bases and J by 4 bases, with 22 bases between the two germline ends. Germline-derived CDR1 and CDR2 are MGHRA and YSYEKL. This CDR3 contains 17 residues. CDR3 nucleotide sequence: TGCGCCAGCAGGGGGCAGGGCGCCGGAGGGAGCGGAAACACCATATATTTT. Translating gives CASRGQGAGGSGNTIYF.

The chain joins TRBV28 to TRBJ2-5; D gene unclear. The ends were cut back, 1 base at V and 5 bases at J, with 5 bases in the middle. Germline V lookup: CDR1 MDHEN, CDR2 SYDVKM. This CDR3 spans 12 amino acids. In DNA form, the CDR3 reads TGTGCCAGCAGTTTATCTCTGGAGACCCAGTACTTC. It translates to CASSLSLETQYF.

CDR3 protein: CASSSILAGSNTGELFF. CDR3 nucleotides: TGTGCCAGCAGCTCAATTCTAGCGGGTTCGAACACCGGGGAGCTGTTTTTT. The chain uses TRBV7-6 and TRBJ2-2; 8 bases agree with TRBD2. CDR1 and CDR2 (germline): SGHVS, FNYEAQ. The CDR3 spans 17 residues. J lost 0 bases, V lost 4 bases, and 7 bases had no gene match.

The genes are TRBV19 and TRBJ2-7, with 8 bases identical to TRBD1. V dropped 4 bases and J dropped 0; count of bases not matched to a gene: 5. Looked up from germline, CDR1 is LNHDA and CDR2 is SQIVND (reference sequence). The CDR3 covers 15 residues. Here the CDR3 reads CASSTGTGLSYEQYF. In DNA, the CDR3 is TGTGCCAGTAGTACCGGGACAGGACTCTCCTACGAGCAGTACTTC.

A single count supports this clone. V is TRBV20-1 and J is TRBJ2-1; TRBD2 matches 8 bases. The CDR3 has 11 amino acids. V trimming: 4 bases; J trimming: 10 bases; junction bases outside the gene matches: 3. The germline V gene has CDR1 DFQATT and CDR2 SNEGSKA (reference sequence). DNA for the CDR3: TGCAGTGCTATAAGCGGGAGCGAGCAGTTCTTC. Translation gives CSAISGSEQFF.

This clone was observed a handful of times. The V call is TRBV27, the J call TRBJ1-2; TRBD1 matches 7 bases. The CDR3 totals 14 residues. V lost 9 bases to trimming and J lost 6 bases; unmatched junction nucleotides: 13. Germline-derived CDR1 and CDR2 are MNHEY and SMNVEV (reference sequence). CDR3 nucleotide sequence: TGTGCCAGTAGACCTCGGACAGGTTGGGATGGCTACACCTTC. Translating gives CASRPRTGWDGYTF.

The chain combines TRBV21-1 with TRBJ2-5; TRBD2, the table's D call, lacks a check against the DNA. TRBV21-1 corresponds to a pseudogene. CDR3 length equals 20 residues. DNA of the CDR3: TGTGCCAGCAGCCAAGACCCACTAGCGGGGAACCGAAAGTTCCAAGAGACCCAGTACTTC. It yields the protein CASSQDPLAGNRKFQETQYF.

Here the CDR3 reads CASSDYPFANEQFF. CDR3 in DNA: TGTGCCAGTAGCGATTACCCCTTTGCGAATGAGCAGTTCTTC. The chain couples TRBV19 to TRBJ2-1; D gene unclear. The germline V gene encodes CDR1 LNHDA and CDR2 SQIVND (reference sequence). Trimming left V 6 bases short and J 7 bases short, with 16 bases between. There are 14 residues in the CDR3.

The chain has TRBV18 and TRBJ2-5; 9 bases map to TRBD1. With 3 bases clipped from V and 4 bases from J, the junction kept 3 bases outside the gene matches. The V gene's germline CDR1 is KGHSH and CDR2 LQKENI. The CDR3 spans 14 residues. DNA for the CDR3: TGTGCCAGCTCACCGGGACAGGGTATAGAGACCCAGTACTTC. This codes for CASSPGQGIETQYF.

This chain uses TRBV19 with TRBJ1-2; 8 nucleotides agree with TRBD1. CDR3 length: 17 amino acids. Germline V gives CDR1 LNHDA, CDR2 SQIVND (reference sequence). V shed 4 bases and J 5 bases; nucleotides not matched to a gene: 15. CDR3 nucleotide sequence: TGTGCCAGTAGTAAGTCAAGATATCGGACAGGGACTTATGGCTACACCTTC. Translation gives CASSKSRYRTGTYGYTF.

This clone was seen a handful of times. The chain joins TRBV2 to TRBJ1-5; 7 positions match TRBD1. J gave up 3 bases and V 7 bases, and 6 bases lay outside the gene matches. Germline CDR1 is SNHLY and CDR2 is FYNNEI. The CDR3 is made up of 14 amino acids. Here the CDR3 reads CASTLGQSNQPQHF. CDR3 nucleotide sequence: TGTGCCAGCACGCTGGGACAGTCCAATCAGCCCCAGCATTTT.